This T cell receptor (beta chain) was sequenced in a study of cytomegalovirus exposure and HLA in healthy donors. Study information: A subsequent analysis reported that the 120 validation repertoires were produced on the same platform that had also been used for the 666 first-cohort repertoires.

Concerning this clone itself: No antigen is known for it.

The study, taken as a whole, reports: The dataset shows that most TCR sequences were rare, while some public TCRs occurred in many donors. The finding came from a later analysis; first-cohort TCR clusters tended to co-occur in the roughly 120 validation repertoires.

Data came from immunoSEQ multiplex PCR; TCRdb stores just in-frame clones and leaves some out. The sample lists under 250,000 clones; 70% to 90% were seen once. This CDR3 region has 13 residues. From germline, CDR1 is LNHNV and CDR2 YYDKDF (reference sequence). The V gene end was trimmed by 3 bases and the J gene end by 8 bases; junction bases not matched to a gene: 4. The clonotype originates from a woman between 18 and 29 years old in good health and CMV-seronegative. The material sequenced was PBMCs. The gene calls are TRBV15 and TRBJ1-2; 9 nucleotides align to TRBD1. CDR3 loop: CATSSGQGIGYTF. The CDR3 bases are TGTGCCACCAGCAGCGGACAGGGGATCGGCTACACCTTC.